This T cell receptor beta chain was recorded in a study of blood T cell repertoires in COVID-19. Using immunoSEQ multiplex PCR, the repertoire was profiled, and TCRdb retains in-frame clones only, with some absent. This sample has around 140,000 clones, with 78% found just once. The V gene's germline CDR1 is SEHNR and CDR2 FQNEAQ (reference sequence). Trimming removed 4 bases from V and 7 bases from J, with 11 bases in between. The CDR3 runs 14 residues. The genes are TRBV7-9 and TRBJ1-6; D is unresolved. Input material: PBMCs or T cells enriched from blood (not recorded which). The clonotype was recovered from a woman between 45 and 60 years old who had recovered from COVID-19. The CDR3 nucleotides read TGTGCCAGCAGCTATCGGACGGGAAATTCACCCCTCCACTTT. It encodes CASSYRTGNSPLHF.